One sample yielded the 32 T cell receptor beta chains listed below, sequenced in a study of cytomegalovirus exposure and HLA in healthy donors. The data were produced by immunoSEQ multiplex PCR, yet TCRdb's version contains in-frame clones alone and is incomplete. Of 150,000 to 200,000 clones detected, about nine tenths appear once; the ten largest clones hold about 9.3%. Sequenced input: PBMCs. These receptor sequences come from a woman between 18 and 30 years old in good health and CMV-seropositive.

The chain has TRBV15 and TRBJ2-1, with TRBD2 identical over 13 bases. After removal of 8 bases from V and 9 bases from J, the junction contained 10 bases not matched to a gene. Per the germline V gene, CDR1 is LNHNV and CDR2 is YYDKDF (reference sequence). The CDR3 spans 15 residues. The CDR3 DNA reads TGTGCCACCTCAGGGGGACTAGCGGGATTAAGTGAGCAGTTCTTC. It yields the protein CATSGGLAGLSEQFF.

A few counts support this clone. V and J are TRBV28 and TRBJ1-5; D unresolved. V was pared by 8 bases and J by 7 bases, with 18 bases between. CDR3 length equals 14 residues. CDR1 MDHEN and CDR2 SYDVKM come from the germline V gene. The CDR3 is CASLPFLGGQPQHF. The CDR3 nucleotides are TGTGCCAGCCTTCCCTTCCTAGGAGGCCAGCCCCAGCATTTT.

The chain joins TRBV10-1 to TRBJ1-2; 8 bases map to TRBD1. Germline assignment: CDR1 WNHNN and CDR2 SYGVQD (reference sequence). Trimming removed 3 bases from V and 5 bases from J; junction bases left unmatched: 2. This CDR3 has 13 amino acids. The CDR3 spells CASSDRTGYGYTF. For the CDR3, the DNA is TGCGCCAGCAGTGACCGGACAGGGTATGGCTACACCTTC.

This rearrangement joins TRBV10-2 to TRBJ1-5; the D is unclear. CDR1 and CDR2 (germline): WSHSY, SAAADI. V lost 4 bases, J lost 7 bases, and 11 bases lay in between. CDR3 length: 13 residues. As DNA, the CDR3 is TGCGCCAGCAGTGTAGAGGCTAGACAGCCCCAGCATTTT. Its protein product is CASSVEARQPQHF.

The V gene is TRBV13, the J gene TRBJ1-2; TRBD1 is a possible D gene (6 bases). Germline-derived CDR1 and CDR2 are PRHDT and FYEKMQ (reference sequence). V lost 5 bases to trimming and J lost 10 bases, with 26 bases between them. The CDR3 runs 16 residues. The CDR3 DNA sequence: TGTGCCAGCAGCCCGTATCCAGTAGGGGGTGGACTAGACTACACCTTC. Translated: CASSPYPVGGGLDYTF.

The CDR3 nucleotides are TGTGCCAGCAGCCGCGGATTTGGAACTGAGCAGTTCTTC. Translating gives CASSRGFGTEQFF. This chain connects TRBV14 to TRBJ2-1; D uncertain. The CDR3 is made up of 13 amino acids. Germline V lookup: CDR1 SGHDN, CDR2 FVKESK. The V gene lost 4 bases and the J gene lost 9 bases, with 13 bases spanning the gap. Full variable domain (missing parts from reference TRBV14 and TRBJ2-1): EAGVTQFPSHSVIEKGQTVTLRCDPISGHDNLYWYRRVMGKEIKFLLHFVKESKQDESGMPNNRFLAERTGGTYSTLKVQPAELEDSGVYFCASSRGFGTEQFFGPGTRLTVL.

This chain joins TRBV7-9 and TRBJ2-1, with 8 bases that match TRBD2. Germline V lookup: CDR1 SEHNR, CDR2 FQNEAQ (reference sequence). V shed 5 bases and J 8 bases; nucleotides not matched to a gene: 8. The CDR3 runs 14 residues. CDR3 nucleotides: TGTGCCAGCAGCAGACCTTCGACTAGCGATGAGCAGTTCTTC. It translates to CASSRPSTSDEQFF.

Only one count was recorded for this clone. This sequence joins TRBV5-6 and TRBJ2-1; 7 bases agree with TRBD2. This CDR3 has 14 residues. CDR1 is SGHDT, CDR2 YYEEEE, per germline. Trimming cost V 3 bases and J 4 bases; bases outside gene matches: 4. The chain's CDR3 is CASSYSGRYNEQFF. The CDR3 coding sequence is TGTGCCAGCAGCTATAGCGGGCGTTACAATGAGCAGTTCTTC. The whole variable domain, remainder taken from reference TRBV5-6 and TRBJ2-1, is DAGVTQSPTHLIKTRGQQVTLRCSPKSGHDTVSWYQQALGQGPQFIFQYYEEEERQRGNFPDRFSGHQFPNYSSELNVNALLLGDSALYLCASSYSGRYNEQFFGPGTRLTVL.

The chain uses TRBV28 and TRBJ2-2; D is undetermined. Germline V gene sequence: CDR1 MDHEN, CDR2 SYDVKM. The CDR3 is made up of 15 amino acids. V lost 4 bases to trimming and J lost 0 bases, with 9 bases between them. The CDR3 DNA reads TGTGCCAGCAGTTCAGACTCTCCGAACACCGGGGAGCTGTTTTTT. Encoded protein: CASSSDSPNTGELFF.

The chain combines TRBV7-8 with TRBJ2-1, with 7 nucleotides matching TRBD2. V shed 5 bases, J shed 10 bases, and the junction held 11 bases outside the gene matches. The CDR3 is made up of 14 amino acids. Germline lookup yields CDR1 SGHVS and CDR2 FQNEAQ. The CDR3 DNA reads as TGTGCCAGCAGCGATAGGGAGGCAGCGGGGGAGCAGTTCTTC. It translates to CASSDREAAGEQFF.

This chain uses TRBV7-9 with TRBJ2-7; 9 nucleotides align to TRBD2. The J segment lost 3 bases and the V segment lost 5 bases, leaving 2 bases of the junction unmatched. The length of the CDR3 is 13 residues. Looked up from germline, CDR1 is SEHNR and CDR2 is FQNEAQ (reference sequence). This CDR3 reads CASSKAGGYEQYF. CDR3 coding DNA: TGTGCCAGCAGCAAAGCGGGAGGCTACGAGCAGTACTTC.

This clone was found a few times. J is TRBJ2-3 and V is TRBV9; 7 nucleotides align to TRBD2. The CDR3 has 14 residues. Per the germline V gene, CDR1 is SGDLS and CDR2 is YYNGEE. Trimming took 4 bases from V and 6 from J; bases not matched to a gene: 8. CDR3 sequence: CASSFDLSGDTQYF. The CDR3 nucleotides are TGTGCCAGCAGCTTCGACCTTAGCGGGGATACGCAGTATTTT.

The rearrangement joins TRBV4-1 to TRBJ2-7; tentatively, D is TRBD2 (6 bases). V lost 0 bases and J lost 1, with 10 bases in between. The germline V gene encodes CDR1 MGHRA and CDR2 YSYEKL. The CDR3 runs 15 residues. The CDR3 nucleotides are TGCGCCAGCAGCCAAGACCCAGCGGGTTCCTACGAGCAGTACTTC. It codes for CASSQDPAGSYEQYF.

The rearrangement links TRBV10-1 to TRBJ1-3, with 9 bases that match TRBD1. After removal of 5 bases from V and 0 bases from J, the junction contained 5 bases not matched to a gene. Germline CDR1 WNHNN, CDR2 SYGVQD (reference sequence). The CDR3 totals 16 residues. CDR3 amino acids: CASSLGQGLSGNTIYF. CDR3 DNA sequence: TGCGCCAGCAGTTTGGGACAGGGACTCTCTGGAAACACCATATATTTT.

The chain employs TRBV7-2 and TRBJ1-2; 9 bases align to TRBD1. With 5 bases clipped from V and 2 bases from J, the junction kept 9 bases outside the gene matches. CDR1 SGHTA and CDR2 FQGNSA come from the germline V gene. The CDR3 runs 16 residues. Written as DNA, the CDR3 is TGTGCCAGCAGCCCCAGTCCCGGGACAGGGAACTATGGCTACACCTTC. It is translated as CASSPSPGTGNYGYTF. The entire variable domain, with the rest obtained from reference TRBV7-2 and TRBJ1-2, is as follows: GAGVSQSPSNKVTEKGKDVELRCDPISGHTALYWYRQSLGQGLEFLIYFQGNSAPDKSGLPSDRFSAERTGGSVSTLTIQRTQQEDSAVYLCASSPSPGTGNYGYTFGSGTRLTVV.

This chain joins TRBV29-1 and TRBJ2-7; 8 nucleotides align to TRBD1. Germline CDR1 is SQVTM and CDR2 is ANQGSEA. CDR3 length: 14 amino acids. Trimming cost V 4 bases and J 4 bases; bases outside gene matches: 9. CDR3 DNA sequence: TGCAGCGTTGCACCGGGACAGGAGTTATACGAGCAGTACTTC. It specifies CSVAPGQELYEQYF.

This chain connects TRBV27 to TRBJ2-7; tentative D call: TRBD1 (5 bases). Trimming cost V 8 bases and J 2 bases, with 19 bases left between them. The CDR3 contains 15 residues. Germline assignment: CDR1 MNHEY and CDR2 SMNVEV (reference sequence). CDR3 DNA sequence: TGTGCCAGCTCCCCCTGGACAACGGTACCCTACGAGCAGTACTTC. This gives the protein CASSPWTTVPYEQYF.

Only a few counts were recorded for this clone. V gene TRBV30 combines with J gene TRBJ1-2; D unclear. From germline, CDR1 is GTSNPN and CDR2 SVGIG (reference sequence). There are 11 residues in the CDR3. V lost 3 bases and J lost 4, with 6 bases in between. The CDR3 DNA reads as TGTGCCTGGAGAACGGGCTATGGCTACACCTTC. It yields the protein CAWRTGYGYTF.

CDR3 sequence reads: CASSPRLAGDKDTQYF. The CDR3 DNA reads as TGCGCCAGCAGCCCCCGACTAGCGGGAGACAAAGATACGCAGTATTTT. The chain uses TRBV4-1 and TRBJ2-3; 12 nucleotides line up with TRBD2. V shed 4 bases, J shed 5 bases, and the junction held 7 bases outside the gene matches. CDR3 size: 16 residues. Germline CDR1 reads MGHRA; CDR2 reads YSYEKL.

In its sample, this clone was seen once. This sequence joins TRBV5-1 and TRBJ2-7; 7 positions agree with TRBD2. V lost 1 base, J lost 4 bases, and 11 bases stayed unmatched. The CDR3 contains 16 residues. Germline assignment: CDR1 SGHRS and CDR2 YFSETQ. The DNA of the CDR3 is TGCGCCAGCAGCTTGAGTCGCGGGAGTAGTGCGTACGAGCAGTACTTC. The encoded protein is CASSLSRGSSAYEQYF.

V usage is TRBV7-6 and J usage is TRBJ2-6; D unclear. V dropped 4 bases and J dropped 0 bases, with 13 bases sitting between them. From germline, CDR1 is SGHVS and CDR2 FNYEAQ. CDR3 length equals 17 residues. The CDR3 sequence: CASSYGARPSGANVLTF. The CDR3 DNA reads as TGTGCCAGCAGCTATGGAGCACGGCCCTCTGGGGCCAACGTCCTGACTTTC.

In the case of this clone: A read error may account for a junction end that differs from germline. This chain links TRBV7-7 with TRBJ1-4; 7 positions agree with TRBD1. The germline gives CDR1 SSHAT, CDR2 FNYEAQ (reference sequence). The CDR3 is 16 residues long. CDR3 DNA sequence: TGTGCTAGCAGCCCCTATCCGAGGGGGCCGGAAGAAAAACTGTTTTTT. Translation gives CASSPYPRGPEEKLFF.

The chain combines TRBV5-1 with TRBJ2-7; 7 nucleotides align to TRBD2. The CDR3 runs to 14 residues. J gave up 2 bases and V 5 bases, and 7 bases lay outside the gene matches. CDR1 and CDR2 (germline): SGHRS, YFSETQ. This CDR3 is CASSGSGTTYEQYF. DNA of the CDR3: TGCGCCAGCAGTGGGAGCGGGACCACCTACGAGCAGTACTTC.

The chain is built from TRBV6-5 and TRBJ2-4; no clear D. The germline V gene encodes CDR1 MNHEY and CDR2 SVGAGI. V was trimmed by 4 bases and J by 8 bases, leaving 6 bases between them. The CDR3 is 11 amino acids. The CDR3 region is CASSFLDIQYF. CDR3 in DNA: TGTGCCAGCAGTTTCTTAGACATTCAGTACTTC.

The rearrangement links TRBV28 to TRBJ1-2, with a possible D match to TRBD1 (6 bases). Germline V gene data show CDR1 as MDHEN and CDR2 as SYDVKM. The CDR3 loop spans 14 amino acids. V was cut by 5 bases and J by 0 bases, with 10 bases left in between. CDR3 nucleotides: TGTGCCAGCAGTGACAGGCTAGCTAACTATGGCTACACCTTC. This sequence encodes CASSDRLANYGYTF.

The CDR3 region is CASSARVRAFF. The CDR3 nucleotides are TGTGCCAGCAGTGCCCGAGTTCGAGCTTTCTTT. This chain joins TRBV2 and TRBJ1-1; D is unresolved. Trimming removed 4 bases at V and 10 bases at J, with 10 bases between. The V gene's germline CDR1 is SNHLY and CDR2 FYNNEI. The CDR3 loop spans 11 amino acids.

The rearrangement uses TRBV7-3 and TRBJ2-2, with D possibly TRBD2 on 6 matching bases. This CDR3 is 14 amino acids long. With 5 bases removed from V and 1 base from J, the gap between germline ends came to 8 bases. Germline V gene data show CDR1 as SGHTA and CDR2 as FQGTGA. CDR3 bases: TGTGCCAGCAGCCCGGGACTGAACACCGGGGAGCTGTTTTTT. Protein: CASSPGLNTGELFF.

This chain uses TRBV12-5 with TRBJ2-3, with 11 bases fitting TRBD2. Unmatched junction bases numbered 5, after V lost 0 bases and J lost 0 bases. The germline V gene encodes CDR1 LGHNT and CDR2 FRNRAP. The CDR3 has 18 amino acids. The CDR3 spells CASGLVITSGGSTDTQYF. In nucleotides, the CDR3 is TGTGCTAGTGGTTTGGTAATAACTAGCGGGGGTAGCACAGATACGCAGTATTTT.

V and J are TRBV6-6 and TRBJ1-5; no clear D. The V and J ends lost 2 bases and 3 bases respectively, with 5 bases between them. The CDR3 runs 13 residues. Germline V gene lookup returns CDR1 MNHNY and CDR2 SVGAGI (reference sequence). CDR3 loop: CASSYGLNQPQHF. In nucleotides, the CDR3 is TGTGCCAGCAGTTACGGCCTCAATCAGCCCCAGCATTTT.

The V and J genes are TRBV2 and TRBJ1-2; TRBD1 might be the D (6 bases). The CDR3 totals 13 residues. Trimming removed 6 bases at V and 1 base at J, with 9 bases between. CDR1 is SNHLY, CDR2 FYNNEI, per germline. The CDR3 DNA follows: TGTGCCAGCAGCCTGGACAGTAACTATGGCTACACCTTC. Protein: CASSLDSNYGYTF. The whole variable domain, remainder taken from reference TRBV2 and TRBJ1-2, is EPEVTQTPSHQVTQMGQEVILRCVPISNHLYFYWYRQILGQKVEFLVSFYNNEISEKSEIFDDQFSVERPDGSNFTLKIRSTKLEDSAMYFCASSLDSNYGYTFGSGTRLTVV.

This chain joins TRBV4-1 and TRBJ2-5; 7 bases line up with TRBD1. CDR1 is MGHRA, CDR2 YSYEKL, per germline. The trim removed 2 bases at V and 9 bases at J, leaving 9 bases unmatched. The CDR3 loop spans 14 amino acids. The CDR3 loop is CASSQLGQTAAQYF. For the CDR3, the DNA is TGCGCCAGCAGCCAACTGGGACAGACCGCGGCCCAGTACTTC.

J is TRBJ2-7 and V is TRBV10-1; weak D call: TRBD2 (5 bases). There are 15 residues in the CDR3. CDR1 and CDR2 from the germline V gene are WNHNN and SYGVQD (reference sequence). Trimming took 0 bases from V and 6 from J, leaving 15 bases between them. This CDR3 is CASSESGVYGVEQYF. CDR3 nucleotide sequence: TGCGCCAGCAGTGAGTCTGGAGTATACGGGGTCGAGCAGTACTTC.